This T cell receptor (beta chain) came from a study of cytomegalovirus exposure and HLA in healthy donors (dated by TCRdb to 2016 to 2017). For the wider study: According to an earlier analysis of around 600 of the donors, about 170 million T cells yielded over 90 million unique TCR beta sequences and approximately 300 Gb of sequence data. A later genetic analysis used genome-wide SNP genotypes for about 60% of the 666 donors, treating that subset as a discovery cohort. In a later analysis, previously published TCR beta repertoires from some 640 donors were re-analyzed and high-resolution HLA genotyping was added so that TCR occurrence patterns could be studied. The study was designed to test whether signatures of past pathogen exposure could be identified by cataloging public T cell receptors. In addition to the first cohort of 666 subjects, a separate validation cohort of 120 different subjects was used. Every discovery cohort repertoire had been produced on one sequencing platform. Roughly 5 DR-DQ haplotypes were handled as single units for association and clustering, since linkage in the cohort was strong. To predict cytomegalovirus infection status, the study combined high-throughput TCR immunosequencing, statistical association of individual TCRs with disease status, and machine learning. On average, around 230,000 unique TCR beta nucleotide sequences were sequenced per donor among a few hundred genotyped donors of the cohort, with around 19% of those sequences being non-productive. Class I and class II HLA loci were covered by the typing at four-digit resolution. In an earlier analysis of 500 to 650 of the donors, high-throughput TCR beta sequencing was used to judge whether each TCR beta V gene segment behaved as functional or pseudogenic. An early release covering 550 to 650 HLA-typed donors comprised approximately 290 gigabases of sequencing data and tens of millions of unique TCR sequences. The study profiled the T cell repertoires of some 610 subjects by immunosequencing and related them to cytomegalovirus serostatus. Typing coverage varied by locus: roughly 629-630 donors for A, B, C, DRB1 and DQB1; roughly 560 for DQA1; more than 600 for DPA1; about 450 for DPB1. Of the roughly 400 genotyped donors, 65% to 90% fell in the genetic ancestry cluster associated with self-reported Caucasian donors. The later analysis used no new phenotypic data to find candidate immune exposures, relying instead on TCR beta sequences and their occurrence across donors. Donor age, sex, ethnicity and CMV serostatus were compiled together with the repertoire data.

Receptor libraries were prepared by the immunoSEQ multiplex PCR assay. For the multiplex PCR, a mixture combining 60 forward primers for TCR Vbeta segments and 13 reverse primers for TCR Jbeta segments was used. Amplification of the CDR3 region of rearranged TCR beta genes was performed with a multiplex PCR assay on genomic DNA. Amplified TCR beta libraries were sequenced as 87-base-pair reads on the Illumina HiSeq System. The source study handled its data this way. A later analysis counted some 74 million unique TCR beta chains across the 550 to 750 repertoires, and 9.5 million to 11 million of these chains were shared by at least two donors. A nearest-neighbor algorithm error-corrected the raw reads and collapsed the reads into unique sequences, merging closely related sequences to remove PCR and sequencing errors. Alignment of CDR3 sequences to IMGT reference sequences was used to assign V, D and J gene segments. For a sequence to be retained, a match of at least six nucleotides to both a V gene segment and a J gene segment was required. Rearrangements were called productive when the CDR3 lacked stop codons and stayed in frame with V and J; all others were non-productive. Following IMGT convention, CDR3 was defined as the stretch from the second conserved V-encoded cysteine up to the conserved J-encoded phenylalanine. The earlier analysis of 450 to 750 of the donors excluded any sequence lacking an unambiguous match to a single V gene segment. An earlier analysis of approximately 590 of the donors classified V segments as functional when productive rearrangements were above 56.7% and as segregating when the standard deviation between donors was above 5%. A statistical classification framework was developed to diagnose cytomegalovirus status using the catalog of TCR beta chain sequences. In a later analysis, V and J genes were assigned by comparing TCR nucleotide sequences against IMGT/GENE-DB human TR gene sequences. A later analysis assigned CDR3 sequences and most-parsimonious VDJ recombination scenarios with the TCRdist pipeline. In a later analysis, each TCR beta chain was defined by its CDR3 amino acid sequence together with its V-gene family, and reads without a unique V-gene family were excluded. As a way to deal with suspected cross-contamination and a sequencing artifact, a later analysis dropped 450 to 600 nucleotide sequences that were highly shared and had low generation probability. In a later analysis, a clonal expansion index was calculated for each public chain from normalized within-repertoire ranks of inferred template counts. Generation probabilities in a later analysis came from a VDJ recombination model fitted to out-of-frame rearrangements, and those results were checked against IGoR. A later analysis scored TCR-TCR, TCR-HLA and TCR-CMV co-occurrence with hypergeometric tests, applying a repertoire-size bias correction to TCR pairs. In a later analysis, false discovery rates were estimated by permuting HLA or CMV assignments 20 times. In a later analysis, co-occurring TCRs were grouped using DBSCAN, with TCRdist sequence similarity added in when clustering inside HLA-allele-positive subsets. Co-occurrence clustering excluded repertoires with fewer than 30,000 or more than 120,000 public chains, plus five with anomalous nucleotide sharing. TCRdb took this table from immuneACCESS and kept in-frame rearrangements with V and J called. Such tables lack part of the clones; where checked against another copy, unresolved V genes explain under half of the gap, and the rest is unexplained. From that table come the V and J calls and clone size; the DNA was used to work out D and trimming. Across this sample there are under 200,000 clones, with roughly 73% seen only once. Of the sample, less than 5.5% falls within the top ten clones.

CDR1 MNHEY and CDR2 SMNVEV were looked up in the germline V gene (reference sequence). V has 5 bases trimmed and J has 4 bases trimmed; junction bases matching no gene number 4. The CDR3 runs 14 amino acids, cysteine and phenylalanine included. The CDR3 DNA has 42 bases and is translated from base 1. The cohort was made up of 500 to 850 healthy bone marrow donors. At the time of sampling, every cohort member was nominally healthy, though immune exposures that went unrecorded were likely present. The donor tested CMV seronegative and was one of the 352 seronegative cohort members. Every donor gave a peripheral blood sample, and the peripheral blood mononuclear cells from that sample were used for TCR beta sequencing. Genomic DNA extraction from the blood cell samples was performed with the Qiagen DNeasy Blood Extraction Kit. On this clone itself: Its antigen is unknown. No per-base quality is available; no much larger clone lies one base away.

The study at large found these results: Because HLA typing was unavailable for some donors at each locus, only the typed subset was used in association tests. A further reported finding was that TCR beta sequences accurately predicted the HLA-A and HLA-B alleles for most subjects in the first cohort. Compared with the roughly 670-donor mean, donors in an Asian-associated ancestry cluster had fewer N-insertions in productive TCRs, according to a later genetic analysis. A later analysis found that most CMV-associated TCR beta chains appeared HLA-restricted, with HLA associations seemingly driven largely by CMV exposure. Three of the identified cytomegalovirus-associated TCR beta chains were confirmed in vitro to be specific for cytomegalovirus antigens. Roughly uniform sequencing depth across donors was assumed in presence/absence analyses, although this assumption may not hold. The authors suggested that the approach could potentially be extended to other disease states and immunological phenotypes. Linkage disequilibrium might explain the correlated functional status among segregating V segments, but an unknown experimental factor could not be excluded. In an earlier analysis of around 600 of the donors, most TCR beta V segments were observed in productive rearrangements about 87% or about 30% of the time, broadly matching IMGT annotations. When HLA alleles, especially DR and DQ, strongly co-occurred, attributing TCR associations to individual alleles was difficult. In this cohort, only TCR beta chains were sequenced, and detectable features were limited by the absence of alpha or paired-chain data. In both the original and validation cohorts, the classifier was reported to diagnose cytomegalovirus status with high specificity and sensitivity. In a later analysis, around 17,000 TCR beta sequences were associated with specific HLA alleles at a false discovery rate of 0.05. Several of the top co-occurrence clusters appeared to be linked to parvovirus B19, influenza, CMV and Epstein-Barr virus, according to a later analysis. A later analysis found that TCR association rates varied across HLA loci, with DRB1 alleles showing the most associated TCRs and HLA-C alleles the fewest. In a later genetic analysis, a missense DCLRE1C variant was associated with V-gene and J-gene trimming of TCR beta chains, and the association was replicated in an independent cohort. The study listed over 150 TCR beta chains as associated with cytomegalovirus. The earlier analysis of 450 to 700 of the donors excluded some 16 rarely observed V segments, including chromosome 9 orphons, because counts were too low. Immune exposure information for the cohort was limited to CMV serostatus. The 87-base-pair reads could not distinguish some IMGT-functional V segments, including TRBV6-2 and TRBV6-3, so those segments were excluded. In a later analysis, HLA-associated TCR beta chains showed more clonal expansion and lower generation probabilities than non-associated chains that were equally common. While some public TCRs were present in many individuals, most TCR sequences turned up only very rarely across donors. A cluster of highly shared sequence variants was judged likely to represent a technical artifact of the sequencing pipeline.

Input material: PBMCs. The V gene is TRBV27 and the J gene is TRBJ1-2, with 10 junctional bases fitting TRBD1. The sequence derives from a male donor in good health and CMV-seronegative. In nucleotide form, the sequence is TGTGCCAGCAGTGTGGACAGGGGGTTCTATGGCTACACCTTC. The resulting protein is CASSVDRGFYGYTF.